This T cell receptor beta chain was identified during a study of long-term antiretroviral therapy in people with HIV. Study-wide background: Initial samples were collected about a decade before the 2015 immediate-ART recommendation. General study findings and limits: Patients on ART gained diversity, which nonetheless stayed below transplant donor controls.

On this clone itself: Its antigen is still unknown.

A v3.0 immunoSEQ assay was performed at survey level. Sequencing was designed to cover about 40,000-50,000 T-cell genomes in each sample. Only in-frame clones appear in the TCRdb table, and some are missing; sequencing was by immunoSEQ multiplex PCR. The top ten hold 5.6% of the sample, which has 20,000 to 25,000 clones, roughly 80% seen once. Trimming took off 6 bases at V and 0 bases at J, with 12 bases between the two ends. Germline CDR1 and CDR2: SGHTA and FQGNSA. The length of the CDR3 is 15 residues. Roughly 0.95-11 million cryopreserved PBMC were held in samples before DNA extraction. The origin of this receptor is a young woman with HIV. Sequencing was performed on unsorted PBMCs, taken 0.2 years after starting antiretroviral therapy. The genes are TRBV7-2 and TRBJ2-4; tentative D call: TRBD1 (5 bases). CDR3 residues: CASSFSREAKNIQYF. Written as DNA, the CDR3 is TGTGCCAGCAGTTTCTCCAGGGAAGCCAAAAACATTCAGTACTTC.